This TCR beta chain was observed in a study of regulatory T cells in long-lasting Graves disease. The time point is: newly diagnosed GD, antithyroid drugs for less than 3 months. Extracted RNA from PBMCs served as the source of the TCR library. Those enrolled as patients came out of an endocrinology department in Xi'an, China. Arm-PCR of CDR3 regions and iRepertoire HTBI primers were the basis on which TCR beta libraries were built. A single record per CDR3 protein comes from TCRdb applying MiXCR to the multiplex PCR reads. The repertoire holds 530,000 or so distinct CDR3 sequences, with approximately 15% as singletons. Overall study findings and caveats: The study found TRBV28, TRBJ1-2 and TRBJ2-5 favored in persistent disease. Persistent Graves' patients showed reduced TCR diversity versus newly diagnosed patients.

The table lists this clonotype with many counts. Its specificity is not known. This CDR3 is built from 14 residues. CDR1 is LGHDT, CDR2 YNNKEL, per germline (reference sequence). Trimming took off 5 bases at V and 2 bases at J, with 10 bases between the two ends. These data were also filed under a second study, of T cells in Graves' hyperthyroidism and ophthalmopathy. That study adds: A model of 13 V-J features distinguished ophthalmopathy from stable hyperthyroidism.

This material consisted of peripheral blood mononuclear cells (PBMCs), taken at new diagnosis, from a patient treated with antithyroid drugs. The chain has TRBV3-1 and TRBJ2-1, with D maybe TRBD2 (6 bases). This TCR was sampled from a man under 40 with Graves disease. Here the CDR3 reads CASSRDFAYNEQFF. The DNA of the CDR3 is TGTGCCAGCAGCAGGGACTTCGCCTACAATGAGCAGTTCTTC.